This T cell receptor (beta chain) was identified in a study of CD8 T cells in Susac syndrome. RNA in amounts of roughly 0.5 to 1 ug was reverse transcribed with random hexamers. Each CDR3 protein is one row after TCRdb ran MiXCR on the immunoSEQ multiplex PCR reads. The table shows around 190,000 distinct CDR3 sequences, with 94% occurring only once. Germline-derived CDR1 and CDR2 are DFQATT and SNEGSKA (reference sequence). V trimming: 4 bases; J trimming: 0 bases; junction bases outside the gene matches: 4. This CDR3 is 15 amino acids long. CD8+ and CD4+ blood T cells underwent TCR beta sequencing. Material: CD4+ T cells from PBMCs. The receptor comes from a human donor with Susac syndrome. The V call is TRBV20-1, the J call TRBJ1-5; 9 bases line up with TRBD1. The CDR3 sequence: CSATDRGISNQPQHF. The CDR3 DNA follows: TGCAGTGCTACGGACAGGGGTATTAGCAATCAGCCCCAGCATTTT.